This entry is about one T cell receptor (beta chain). Using its own MiXCR run on the 5' RACE reads, TCRdb lists one record per CDR3 protein. The data show under 70,000 distinct CDR3 sequences, 15% to 20% seen once. The data derive from a study of HIV-infected patients and healthy controls. CDR3 size: 16 residues. Between the trimmed V and J ends, which lost 3 bases and 8 bases, there was a span of 20 bases. The origin of this receptor is a human donor in good health. Sequencing was carried out using CD4+ T cells from blood. V is TRBV12-3 or TRBV12-4 and J is TRBJ2-1; tentatively, D is TRBD2 (5 bases). CDR3: CASSFARTGPLDEQFF. The CDR3 nucleotides read TGTGCCAGCAGTTTCGCCAGGACTGGGCCGCTGGATGAGCAGTTCTTC.